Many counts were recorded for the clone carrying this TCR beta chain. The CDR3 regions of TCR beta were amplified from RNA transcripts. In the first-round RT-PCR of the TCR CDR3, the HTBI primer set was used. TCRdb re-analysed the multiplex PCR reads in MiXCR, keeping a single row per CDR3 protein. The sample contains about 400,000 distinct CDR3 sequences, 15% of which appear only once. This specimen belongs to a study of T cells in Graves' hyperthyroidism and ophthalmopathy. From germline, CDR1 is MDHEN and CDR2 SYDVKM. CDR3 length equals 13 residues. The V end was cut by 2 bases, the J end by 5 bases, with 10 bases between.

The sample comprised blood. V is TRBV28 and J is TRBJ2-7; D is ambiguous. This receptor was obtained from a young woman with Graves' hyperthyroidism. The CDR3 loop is CASSLPAFDEQYF. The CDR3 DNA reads TGTGCCAGCAGTTTACCGGCTTTCGACGAGCAGTACTTC. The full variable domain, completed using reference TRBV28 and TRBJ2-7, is DVKVTQSSRYLVKRTGEKVFLECVQDMDHENMFWYRQDPGLGLRLIYFSYDVKMKEKGDIPEGYSVSREKKERFSLILESASTNQTSMYLCASSLPAFDEQYFGPGTRLTVT.